Listed here are 12 T cell receptor beta chains from one sample, sequenced in a study of T cell responses to AZD1222 COVID-19 vaccine. Sequencing used immunoSEQ multiplex PCR; TCRdb keeps in-frame clones, though not all of them. Of tens of thousands of clones detected, roughly 88% appear once; the ten largest clones hold 3.4%. This sample comprised peripheral blood, obtained 28 days after the second AZD1222 dose. The receptor set was obtained from an adult who received the AZD1222 COVID-19 vaccine.

The rearrangement joins TRBV19 to TRBJ2-2; TRBD1 might be the D (6 bases). Germline V gene sequence: CDR1 LNHDA, CDR2 SQIVND (reference sequence). CDR3 length: 11 residues. V lost 7 bases and J lost 6, with 6 bases in between. CDR3 amino acids: CASNRAGELFF. CDR3 sequence (DNA): TGTGCCAGTAACAGGGCCGGGGAGCTGTTTTTT.

This chain uses TRBV29-1 with TRBJ1-1; TRBD1 matches at 7 bases. The trim removed 3 bases at V and 0 bases at J, leaving 4 bases unmatched. CDR3 length equals 14 residues. The germline V gene encodes CDR1 SQVTM and CDR2 ANQGSEA. CDR3 in DNA: TGCAGCGTTGAGAGGGGGCCCATGAACACTGAAGCTTTCTTT. Translated, it gives CSVERGPMNTEAFF.

CDR3 nucleotides: TGTGCCAGCAGTTACGTGAGACAGGGGAATCAGCCCCAGCATTTT. Translated: CASSYVRQGNQPQHF. The rearrangement links TRBV6-6 to TRBJ1-5; 8 nucleotides match TRBD1. The CDR3 is 15 amino acids. The V and J ends lost 2 bases and 4 bases, in that order; junction bases with no gene match: 4. The V gene's germline CDR1 is MNHNY and CDR2 SVGAGI (reference sequence).

This clone was seen a single time. The rearrangement joins TRBV28 to TRBJ1-6; no reliable D call. The V and J ends lost 6 bases and 9 bases respectively, with 21 bases between them. CDR1 MDHEN and CDR2 SYDVKM come from the germline V gene. The CDR3 runs to 16 residues. The CDR3 is CASSPPPSSGVSPLHF. CDR3 in DNA: TGTGCCAGCAGCCCCCCCCCTTCATCCGGGGTTTCACCCCTCCACTTT.

This rearrangement joins TRBV10-3 to TRBJ1-1; 9 nucleotides line up with TRBD1. Looked up from germline, CDR1 is ENHRY and CDR2 is SYGVKD. V shed 2 bases and J 3 bases; nucleotides not matched to a gene: 10. There are 17 residues in the CDR3. CDR3 sequence reads: CAISEERDRGEDTEAFF. In nucleotides, the CDR3 is TGTGCCATCAGTGAGGAACGAGACAGGGGGGAGGACACTGAAGCTTTCTTT.

V usage is TRBV4-1 and J usage is TRBJ1-5, with 7 bases aligning to TRBD1. The trim removed 4 bases at V and 7 bases at J, leaving 10 bases unmatched. Germline V gene lookup returns CDR1 MGHRA and CDR2 YSYEKL. The CDR3 is made up of 15 amino acids. CDR3 nucleotides: TGCGCCAGCAGCCCTCTCACAGGGGATTACCAGCCCCAGCATTTT. It yields the protein CASSPLTGDYQPQHF.

The chain joins TRBV27 to TRBJ1-5, with D unclear. Germline loops: CDR1 MNHEY, CDR2 SMNVEV (reference sequence). The CDR3 loop spans 13 amino acids. The V gene lost 6 bases and the J gene lost 1 base, with 7 bases spanning the gap. CDR3 amino acids: CASRNRSNQPQHF. As DNA, the CDR3 is TGTGCCAGCAGAAATAGAAGCAATCAGCCCCAGCATTTT.

The rearrangement links TRBV4-3 to TRBJ1-5; no clear D gene. CDR1 is LGHNA and CDR2 is YSLEER in the germline V gene. Trimming took 4 bases from V and 4 from J, leaving 14 bases between them. CDR3 size: 15 residues. CDR3 nucleotides: TGCGCCAGCAGCCGAGTCAAAGGGCAGAATCAGCCCCAGCATTTT. Translated, it gives CASSRVKGQNQPQHF.

Regarding this clone: The same CDR3 also results from other DNA sequences found in this sample. The J gene is TRBJ1-5, the V gene TRBV12-3 or TRBV12-4, with D unresolved. The germline V and J ends were trimmed by 1 base and 4 bases, with 2 bases remaining between them. The CDR3 sequence is 12 residues long. CDR3 in DNA: TGTGCCAGCAGTTTAGGAAATCAGCCCCAGCATTTT. Its translation is CASSLGNQPQHF.

V and J are TRBV30 and TRBJ2-7; 8 positions match TRBD2. CDR3 length: 13 residues. The J segment lost 5 bases and the V segment lost 4 bases, leaving 7 bases of the junction unmatched. The germline CDR1 and CDR2 sequences are GTSNPN and SVGIG (reference sequence). CDR3 loop: CAWTGTSLNEQYF. The DNA of the CDR3 is TGTGCCTGGACCGGGACTAGTCTCAACGAGCAGTACTTC.

V gene TRBV2 combines with J gene TRBJ2-5; maybe TRBD1 (5 bases). Trimming removed 3 bases at V and 4 bases at J, with 15 bases between. Germline loops: CDR1 SNHLY, CDR2 FYNNEI. CDR3 length: 15 residues. CDR3 region: CASSDQGAGGETQYF. In DNA form, the CDR3 reads TGTGCCAGCAGTGATCAAGGGGCAGGCGGAGAGACCCAGTACTTC. The full variable domain, in which reference TRBV2 and TRBJ2-5 provide the parts outside the CDR3, is EPEVTQTPSHQVTQMGQEVILRCVPISNHLYFYWYRQILGQKVEFLVSFYNNEISEKSEIFDDQFSVERPDGSNFTLKIRSTKLEDSAMYFCASSDQGAGGETQYFGPGTRLLVL.

This sequence joins TRBV30 and TRBJ2-1; no definite D call. V shed 3 bases and J shed 5 bases, with 8 bases lying between them. Germline CDR1 GTSNPN, CDR2 SVGIG (reference sequence). The CDR3 spans 12 residues. The DNA for the CDR3 is TGTGCCTGGAGGAGGTTAAACAATGAGCAGTTCTTC. It translates to CAWRRLNNEQFF.